These 32 T cell receptor beta chains share one sample of origin, sequenced in a study of shared clonotypes between healthy human individuals. Assay used: immunoSEQ multiplex PCR; TCRdb lists only in-frame clones, some missing. In the table there are 2 million to 2.5 million clones, over 90% of which are singletons. Input material: naive CD4+ T cells from PBMCs. The subset: CD45RA+ positively selected. The receptors derive from a man younger than 35 in good health. Some clones in this sample may be carry-over from other donors' samples.

The V gene is TRBV7-6, the J gene TRBJ2-4; a weak D match, TRBD2 (6 bases). CDR3 length: 17 amino acids. The germline gives CDR1 SGHVS, CDR2 FNYEAQ. Deletions cut 1 base from V and 3 bases from J, with 16 bases between. The CDR3 sequence: CASSLGGVGGSKNIQYF. CDR3 nucleotide sequence: TGTGCCAGCAGCTTAGGTGGGGTCGGAGGGAGCAAAAACATTCAGTACTTC.

The chain uses TRBV7-8 and TRBJ1-5; D uncertain. Trimming removed 5 bases from V and 5 bases from J, with 13 bases in between. CDR3 size: 14 residues. Germline-derived CDR1 and CDR2 are SGHVS and FQNEAQ. The CDR3 DNA follows: TGTGCCAGCAGCCCCAGTCGAGGGCATCAGCCCCAGCATTTT. It codes for CASSPSRGHQPQHF.

V gene TRBV28 combines with J gene TRBJ2-7; D is ambiguous. The CDR3 loop spans 13 amino acids. Germline assignment: CDR1 MDHEN and CDR2 SYDVKM. Trimming removed 10 bases at V and 2 bases at J, with 15 bases between. The CDR3 reads CATALPTPYEQYF. CDR3 nucleotide sequence: TGTGCCACCGCCCTTCCCACACCCTACGAGCAGTACTTC.

V is TRBV18 and J is TRBJ2-3; a weak D match, TRBD1 (6 bases). The CDR3 runs 14 residues. Germline CDR1 is KGHSH and CDR2 is LQKENI. Deletions cut 2 bases from V and 7 bases from J, with 13 bases between. CDR3 DNA: TGTGCCAGCTCACCAAGACAGGAACCCAATACGCAGTATTTT. Amino acids: CASSPRQEPNTQYF.

The V call is TRBV7-2, the J call TRBJ1-2; tentatively, D is TRBD1 (5 bases). The CDR3 is 15 residues long. V lost 3 bases and J 8 bases, leaving 19 bases between the germline ends. Germline V gene data show CDR1 as SGHTA and CDR2 as FQGNSA. In nucleotides, the CDR3 is TGTGCCAGCAGCTTGTATGTCACCCAGGGACGCGGCTACACCTTC. The encoded protein is CASSLYVTQGRGYTF.

This chain connects TRBV4-1 to TRBJ2-1; 10 positions agree with TRBD2. The trim removed 3 bases at V and 3 bases at J, leaving 11 bases unmatched. The CDR3 consists of 18 residues. In germline, CDR1 is MGHRA, CDR2 YSYEKL. This CDR3 reads CASSHRNWTSGNYNEQFF. CDR3 in DNA: TGCGCCAGCAGCCATAGAAATTGGACTAGCGGAAACTACAATGAGCAGTTCTTC.

Note on this clone: Other DNA sequences in the sample encode the same CDR3. The chain combines TRBV5-4 with TRBJ1-1; D is ambiguous. The ends were cut back, 4 bases at V and 1 base at J, with 8 bases in the middle. Germline V gene lookup returns CDR1 SGHNT and CDR2 YYREEE (reference sequence). CDR3 length equals 13 residues. The DNA of the CDR3 is TGTGCCAGCAGCCTTCGAGGGAACACTGAAGCTTTCTTT. It yields the protein CASSLRGNTEAFF. The full variable domain, its missing parts supplied by reference TRBV5-4 and TRBJ1-1, is ETGVTQSPTHLIKTRGQQVTLRCSSQSGHNTVSWYQQALGQGPQFIFQYYREEENGRGNFPPRFSGLQFPNYSSELNVNALELDDSALYLCASSLRGNTEAFFGQGTRLTVV.

The chain links TRBV7-2 to TRBJ1-2, with 9 positions matching TRBD1. Looked up from germline, CDR1 is SGHTA and CDR2 is FQGNSA. The V gene end was trimmed by 5 bases and the J gene end by 0 bases; junction bases not matched to a gene: 4. The CDR3 covers 15 residues. CDR3 protein: CASSPDRGSNYGYTF. Written as DNA, the CDR3 is TGTGCCAGCAGCCCCGACAGGGGGTCTAACTATGGCTACACCTTC. Full variable domain (remainder filled in from reference TRBV7-2 and TRBJ1-2): GAGVSQSPSNKVTEKGKDVELRCDPISGHTALYWYRQSLGQGLEFLIYFQGNSAPDKSGLPSDRFSAERTGGSVSTLTIQRTQQEDSAVYLCASSPDRGSNYGYTFGSGTRLTVV.

In this sample, this clone turned up once. This chain links TRBV19 with TRBJ1-5; D ambiguous. V shed 8 bases and J shed 2 bases, with 10 bases lying between them. Germline V CDR1 and CDR2: LNHDA, SQIVND (reference sequence). The CDR3 has 13 residues. CDR3 region: CASHRGGNQPQHF. The CDR3 DNA follows: TGTGCCAGTCATCGCGGGGGCAATCAGCCCCAGCATTTT.

This chain's CDR3 is CASSYRGSSYNEQFF. For the CDR3, the DNA is TGCGCCAGCAGCTATAGAGGGTCCTCCTACAATGAGCAGTTCTTC. The V gene is TRBV5-1, the J gene TRBJ2-1; maybe TRBD2 (5 bases). Looked up from germline, CDR1 is SGHRS and CDR2 is YFSETQ. V gave up 3 bases and J gave up 0 bases, with 10 bases separating them. The CDR3 is 15 residues long.

The chain couples TRBV7-9 to TRBJ2-7; 10 nucleotides agree with TRBD2. This CDR3 contains 14 residues. V was pared by 6 bases and J by 6 bases, with 8 bases of the junction left unmatched. CDR1 and CDR2 (germline): SEHNR, FQNEAQ (reference sequence). The CDR3 sequence is CASRASGSFGEQYF. The CDR3, as DNA: TGTGCCAGCAGAGCTAGCGGGAGTTTCGGCGAGCAGTACTTC.

This clone was counted once. The V call is TRBV28, the J call TRBJ1-1; 8 nucleotides agree with TRBD1. Germline trimming cut 5 bases from V and 6 bases from J; bases unmatched to any gene: 8. The CDR3 consists of 14 residues. Germline loops: CDR1 MDHEN, CDR2 SYDVKM. CDR3 sequence reads: CASSTGGTDAEAFF. DNA for the CDR3: TGTGCCAGCAGTACAGGGGGGACTGACGCTGAAGCTTTCTTT.

The chain has TRBV9 and TRBJ2-7; D not certain. The CDR3 totals 14 residues. Germline V gene data show CDR1 as SGDLS and CDR2 as YYNGEE. V was pared by 0 bases and J by 2 bases, with 9 bases between. The CDR3: CASSVAGYPYEQYF. CDR3 sequence (DNA): TGTGCCAGCAGCGTAGCCGGATACCCCTACGAGCAGTACTTC.

The rearrangement links TRBV6-6 to TRBJ2-5; 12 nucleotides match TRBD2. The CDR3 is made up of 15 amino acids. J gave up 5 bases and V 6 bases, and 7 bases lay outside the gene matches. Germline-derived CDR1 and CDR2 are MNHNY and SVGAGI (reference sequence). CDR3 sequence: CASRRLAGVWETQYF. In DNA form, the CDR3 reads TGTGCCAGCAGGCGACTAGCGGGAGTTTGGGAGACCCAGTACTTC.

V and J are TRBV6-1 and TRBJ2-7, with D possibly being TRBD1 (7 bases). CDR1 and CDR2 from the germline V gene are MNHNS and SASEGT. The CDR3 is 15 residues long. Trimming left V 8 bases short and J 2 bases short, with 19 bases between. The CDR3 coding sequence is TGTGCCAGCGGGGGGACAGAACCGGTCCCCTACGAGCAGTACTTC. It specifies CASGGTEPVPYEQYF.

Written as DNA, the CDR3 is TGCGCCAGCGTTCCGGGACTAACCATGGATACGCAGTATTTT. Translation gives CASVPGLTMDTQYF. V usage is TRBV5-1 and J usage is TRBJ2-3, with 7 bases that match TRBD2. The V gene end was trimmed by 7 bases and the J gene end by 6 bases; junction bases not matched to a gene: 11. From germline, CDR1 is SGHRS and CDR2 YFSETQ. The CDR3 contains 14 residues.

The chain carries TRBV19 and TRBJ2-5, with 7 bases matching TRBD2. The J segment lost 5 bases and the V segment lost 4 bases, leaving 4 bases of the junction unmatched. Germline assignment: CDR1 LNHDA and CDR2 SQIVND (reference sequence). The CDR3 runs to 13 residues. This CDR3 is CASSRRERETQYF. For the CDR3, the DNA is TGTGCCAGTAGTAGGCGGGAGAGGGAGACCCAGTACTTC.

V and J are TRBV18 and TRBJ1-1, with 7 bases lining up with TRBD1. CDR1 KGHSH and CDR2 LQKENI come from the germline V gene. This CDR3 spans 15 amino acids. V was pared by 0 bases and J by 1 base, with 2 bases of the junction left unmatched. CDR3 coding DNA: TGTGCCAGCTCACCACCGGGACAGACGAACACTGAAGCTTTCTTT. It yields the protein CASSPPGQTNTEAFF.

The chain employs TRBV7-2 and TRBJ1-1, with D perhaps matching TRBD1 (6 bases). V lost 3 bases, J lost 3 bases, and 20 bases lay in between. Germline CDR1 reads SGHTA; CDR2 reads FQGNSA. CDR3 length: 17 residues. The CDR3 region has the DNA TGTGCCAGCAGCTTCGTAGGGACATGGAGGCGGTACACTGAAGCTTTCTTT. Translating it yields CASSFVGTWRRYTEAFF.

The rearrangement joins TRBV6-5 to TRBJ2-7; 8 bases map to TRBD2. The germline gives CDR1 MNHEY, CDR2 SVGAGI. Losses at the gene ends were 7 bases for V and 3 bases for J; bases not matched to a gene: 11. The CDR3 covers 15 residues. DNA of the CDR3: TGTGCCAGCACACTCTATACCGGGGGGGGCTACGAGCAGTACTTC. Its protein product is CASTLYTGGGYEQYF.

Notes on this clone: The sample contains more than one DNA sequence encoding this CDR3. The V and J genes are TRBV7-8 and TRBJ1-5, with D uncertain. V was shortened by 1 base and J by 7 bases, with 5 bases between the two germline ends. This CDR3 has 12 residues. Per the germline V gene, CDR1 is SGHVS and CDR2 is FQNEAQ. This chain's CDR3 is CASSLGGQPQHF. CDR3 DNA: TGTGCCAGCAGCTTAGGAGGGCAGCCCCAGCATTTT.

Comment on this clone: At the DNA level, this CDR3 is encoded by other sequences in the same sample as well. This chain uses TRBV9 with TRBJ1-2, with TRBD1 matching over 9 bases. The CDR3 consists of 14 residues. Germline loops: CDR1 SGDLS, CDR2 YYNGEE. V was pared by 3 bases and J by 3 bases, with 3 bases of the junction left unmatched. The CDR3 nucleotides read TGTGCCAGCAGCGCGGACAGGGGAGACTATGGCTACACCTTC. It encodes CASSADRGDYGYTF.

The rearrangement links TRBV5-1 to TRBJ2-1, with D unresolved. Germline V CDR1 and CDR2: SGHRS, YFSETQ. CDR3 length equals 15 residues. V was trimmed by 0 bases and J by 0 bases, leaving 7 bases between them. In DNA, the CDR3 is TGCGCCAGCAGCTTGGCAGACGCCTCCTACAATGAGCAGTTCTTC. It codes for CASSLADASYNEQFF.

The CDR3 DNA follows: TGTGCCAGCAGCTTGATTTGGCTAGCGGGGAACACCGGGGAGCTGTTTTTT. Translating gives CASSLIWLAGNTGELFF. This chain links TRBV5-8 with TRBJ2-2, with 8 bases aligning to TRBD2. The V gene end was trimmed by 1 base and the J gene end by 1 base; junction bases not matched to a gene: 6. The CDR3 has 17 residues. In germline, CDR1 is SGHTS, CDR2 YDEGEE.

The V and J genes are TRBV10-3 and TRBJ1-5; unclear D gene. CDR1 and CDR2 from the germline V gene are ENHRY and SYGVKD. Between the trimmed V and J ends, which lost 8 bases and 3 bases, there was a span of 8 bases. The CDR3 is 12 amino acids. The CDR3 loop is CAIGRHNQPQHF. The CDR3 DNA is TGTGCCATCGGACGCCACAATCAGCCCCAGCATTTT.

The chain recombines TRBV6-4 with TRBJ1-3, with 9 bases matching TRBD1. V shed 1 base and J 4 bases; nucleotides not matched to a gene: 8. This CDR3 has 17 amino acids. CDR1 MRHNA and CDR2 SNTAGT come from the germline V gene. In DNA, the CDR3 is TGTGCCAGCAGTGACTATGGGGACAGGGTTTGGGGAAACACCATATATTTT. Translating it yields CASSDYGDRVWGNTIYF.

The chain joins TRBV28 to TRBJ1-6, with no clear D. The V gene lost 4 bases and the J gene lost 1 base, with 2 bases spanning the gap. This CDR3 comprises 13 residues. Germline V lookup: CDR1 MDHEN, CDR2 SYDVKM. CDR3 sequence: CASSSSYNSPLHF. CDR3 nucleotide sequence: TGTGCCAGCAGTTCGTCCTATAATTCACCCCTCCACTTT.

This clone is a singleton in its sample. The rearrangement links TRBV28 to TRBJ2-2, with 8 bases aligning to TRBD1. The CDR3 length is 13 residues. The V gene end was trimmed by 6 bases and the J gene end by 5 bases; junction bases not matched to a gene: 2. The V gene's germline CDR1 is MDHEN and CDR2 SYDVKM. The CDR3 bases are TGTGCCAGCAGGACAGGGGTTACCGGGGAGCTGTTTTTT. It yields the protein CASRTGVTGELFF.

The genes are TRBV28 and TRBJ2-2; 9 bases agree with TRBD2. The CDR3 runs 15 residues. V trimming: 7 bases; J trimming: 4 bases; junction bases outside the gene matches: 7. Germline assignment: CDR1 MDHEN and CDR2 SYDVKM. CDR3 protein: CASTAGGPSTGELFF. In nucleotides, the CDR3 is TGTGCCAGCACGGCGGGAGGGCCGTCCACCGGGGAGCTGTTTTTT.

The chain links TRBV5-1 to TRBJ1-5; 7 nucleotides match TRBD1. J lost 3 bases, V lost 4 bases, and 7 bases had no gene match. Germline V gene lookup returns CDR1 SGHRS and CDR2 YFSETQ. The CDR3 extends over 15 amino acids. The CDR3 region is CASSPGTAPNQPQHF. CDR3 coding DNA: TGCGCCAGCAGCCCCGGGACAGCCCCCAATCAGCCCCAGCATTTT.

The chain joins TRBV7-3 to TRBJ1-1, with D possibly matching TRBD1 (5 bases). Per the germline V gene, CDR1 is SGHTA and CDR2 is FQGTGA. The V end lost 4 bases, the J end lost 1 base, and 7 bases lay between the germline ends. The CDR3 sequence is 13 residues long. The CDR3 region is CASSYGTNTEAFF. As DNA, the CDR3 is TGTGCCAGCAGCTACGGGACGAACACTGAAGCTTTCTTT.

J is TRBJ2-5 and V is TRBV4-1; perhaps TRBD2 as D (6 bases). The CDR3 sequence is 16 residues long. The V gene's germline CDR1 is MGHRA and CDR2 YSYEKL. With 4 bases removed from V and 0 bases from J, the gap between germline ends came to 15 bases. The CDR3 sequence: CASSRTTRGNQETQYF. For the CDR3, the DNA is TGCGCCAGCAGCCGGACTACACGGGGAAACCAAGAGACCCAGTACTTC.